Included here is one TCR beta chain sequence, with context. Germline CDR1 SGHNT, CDR2 YYREEE (reference sequence). This CDR3 has 16 residues. Unmatched junction bases numbered 9, after V lost 4 bases and J lost 9 bases. This sample was taken from a study of blood T cell repertoires in COVID-19. Study summary: Samples came from the United States, Italy and Spain, spanning acute and convalescent COVID-19. T cells, B-cell-depleted T cells, or PBMCs supplied cDNA or gDNA.

In the original processing: Researchers report that nucleated cell counts were estimated from reference gene primer amplification. TCRdb keeps only in-frame clones here, not all; method: immunoSEQ multiplex PCR. V, J and clone size derive from that table, while D and trimming were established from the DNA sequence. The sample consists of 150,000 to 200,000 clones, around four fifths of them appearing once. Sequencing used peripheral blood. J is TRBJ2-1 and V is TRBV5-4; 14 nucleotides agree with TRBD2. This clonotype was sampled from an elderly woman with acute or convalescent COVID-19. In DNA, the CDR3 is TGTGCCAGCAGCGGGGGACTAGCGGGAGAAATTCTTGAGCAGTTCTTC. This encodes CASSGGLAGEILEQFF.